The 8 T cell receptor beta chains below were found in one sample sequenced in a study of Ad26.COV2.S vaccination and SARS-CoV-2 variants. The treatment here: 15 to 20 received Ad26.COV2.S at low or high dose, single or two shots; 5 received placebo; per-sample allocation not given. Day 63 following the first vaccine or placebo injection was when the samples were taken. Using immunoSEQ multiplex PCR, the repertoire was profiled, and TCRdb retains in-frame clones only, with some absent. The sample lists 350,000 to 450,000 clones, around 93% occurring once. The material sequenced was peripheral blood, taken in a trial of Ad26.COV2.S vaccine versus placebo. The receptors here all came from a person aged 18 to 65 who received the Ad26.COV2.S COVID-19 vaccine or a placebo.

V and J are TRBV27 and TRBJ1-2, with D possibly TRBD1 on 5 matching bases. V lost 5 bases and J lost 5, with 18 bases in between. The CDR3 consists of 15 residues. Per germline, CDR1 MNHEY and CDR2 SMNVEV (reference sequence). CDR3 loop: CASSPSPGTLYGYTF. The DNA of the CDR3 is TGTGCCAGCAGTCCCTCCCCCGGGACTCTTTATGGCTACACCTTC.

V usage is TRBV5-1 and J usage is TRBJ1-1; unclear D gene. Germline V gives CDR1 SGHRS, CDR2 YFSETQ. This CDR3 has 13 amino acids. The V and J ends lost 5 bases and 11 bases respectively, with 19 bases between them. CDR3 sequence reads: CASSPADTGPAFF. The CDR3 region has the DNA TGCGCCAGCAGTCCCGCTGACACCGGCCCCGCTTTCTTT.

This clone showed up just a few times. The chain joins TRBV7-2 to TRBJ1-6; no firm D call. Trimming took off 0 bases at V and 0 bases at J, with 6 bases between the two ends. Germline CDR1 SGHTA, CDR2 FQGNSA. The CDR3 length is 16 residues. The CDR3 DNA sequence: TGTGCCAGCAGCTTAGCGCGTAGCTCCTATAATTCACCCCTCCACTTT. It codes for CASSLARSSYNSPLHF.

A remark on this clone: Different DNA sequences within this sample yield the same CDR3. The DNA of the CDR3 is TGTGCCAGCAGCTTAGTGGGTGGGCAAGAGACCCAGTACTTC. Its protein is CASSLVGGQETQYF. The chain joins TRBV7-2 to TRBJ2-5; no reliable D call. With 1 base removed from V and 2 bases from J, the gap between germline ends came to 8 bases. The CDR3 spans 14 residues. Germline V gene lookup returns CDR1 SGHTA and CDR2 FQGNSA.

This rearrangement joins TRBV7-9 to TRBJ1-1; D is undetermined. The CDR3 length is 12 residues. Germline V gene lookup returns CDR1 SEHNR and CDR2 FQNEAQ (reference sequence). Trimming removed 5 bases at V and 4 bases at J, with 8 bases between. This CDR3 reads CASSRWGTEAFF. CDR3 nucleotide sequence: TGTGCCAGCAGCCGGTGGGGCACTGAAGCTTTCTTT.

The CDR3 DNA reads TGCGCCAGCAGCCCCCTTCTCACGATGGGGCCTAACTATGGCTACACCTTC. Residues: CASSPLLTMGPNYGYTF. The chain uses TRBV4-3 and TRBJ1-2; TRBD1 might be the D (5 bases). CDR3 size: 17 residues. The germline V gene has CDR1 LGHNA and CDR2 YSLEER. The germline V and J ends were trimmed by 4 bases and 0 bases, with 18 bases remaining between them.

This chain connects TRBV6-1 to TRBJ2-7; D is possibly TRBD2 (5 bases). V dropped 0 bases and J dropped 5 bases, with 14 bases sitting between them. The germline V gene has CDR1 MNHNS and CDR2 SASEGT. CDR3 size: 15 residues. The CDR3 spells CASSEAGWGSDEQYF. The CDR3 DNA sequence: TGTGCCAGCAGTGAAGCGGGGTGGGGTAGCGACGAGCAGTACTTC.

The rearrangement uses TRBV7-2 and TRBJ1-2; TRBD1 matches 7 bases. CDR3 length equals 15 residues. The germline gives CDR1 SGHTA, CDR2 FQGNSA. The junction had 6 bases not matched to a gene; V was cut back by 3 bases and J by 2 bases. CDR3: CASSLIPGQNYGYTF. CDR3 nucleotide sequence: TGTGCCAGCAGCTTGATTCCGGGACAGAACTATGGCTACACCTTC. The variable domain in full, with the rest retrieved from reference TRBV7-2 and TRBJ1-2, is GAGVSQSPSNKVTEKGKDVELRCDPISGHTALYWYRQSLGQGLEFLIYFQGNSAPDKSGLPSDRFSAERTGGSVSTLTIQRTQQEDSAVYLCASSLIPGQNYGYTFGSGTRLTVV.